Given below is one T cell receptor beta chain in context. Antigen unknown. The validation cohort, a group of roughly 120 subjects, included the donors and was separate from the approximately 680-subject first cohort. V lost 7 bases and J 6 bases, leaving 16 bases between the germline ends. Looked up from germline, CDR1 is SGHVS and CDR2 is FQNEAQ. CDR3 length equals 14 residues. The table came from immunoSEQ multiplex PCR; TCRdb's copy has only in-frame clones and leaves some out. Among fewer than 250,000 clones listed, roughly 83% were seen once. The data originate from a study of cytomegalovirus exposure and HLA in healthy donors. Whole-study context: It was reported in a later analysis that the same platform had been used for the 90 to 150 validation repertoires as for the roughly 670 first-cohort repertoires. General study points: A list of 150 to 200 TCR beta chains associated with cytomegalovirus was given. As was reported, the classifier diagnosed cytomegalovirus status with high specificity and sensitivity.

The gene calls are TRBV7-8 and TRBJ2-1, with a tentative D call TRBD1 (6 bases). Sequencing was carried out using PBMCs. This clonotype originated in a woman between 25 and 40 years old in good health and CMV-seropositive. CDR3 sequence (DNA): TGTGCCAGCAAGCAGGACAGTGACTTCAATGAGCAGTTCTTC. Amino acid sequence: CASKQDSDFNEQFF.